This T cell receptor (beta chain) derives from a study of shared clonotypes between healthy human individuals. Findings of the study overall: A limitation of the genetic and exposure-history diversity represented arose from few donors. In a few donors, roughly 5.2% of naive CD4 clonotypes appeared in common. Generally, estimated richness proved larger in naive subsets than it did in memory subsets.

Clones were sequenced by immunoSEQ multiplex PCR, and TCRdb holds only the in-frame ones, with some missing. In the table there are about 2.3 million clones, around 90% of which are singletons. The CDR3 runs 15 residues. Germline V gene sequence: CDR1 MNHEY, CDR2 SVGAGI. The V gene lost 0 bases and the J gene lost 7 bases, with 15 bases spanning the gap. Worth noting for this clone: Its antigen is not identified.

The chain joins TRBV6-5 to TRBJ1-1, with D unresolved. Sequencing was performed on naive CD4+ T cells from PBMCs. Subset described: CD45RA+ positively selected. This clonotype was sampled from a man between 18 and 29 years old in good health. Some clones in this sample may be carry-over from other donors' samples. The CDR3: CASSYSGFSGFEAFF. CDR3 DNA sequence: TGTGCCAGCAGTTACTCAGGCTTCTCGGGCTTTGAAGCTTTCTTT.